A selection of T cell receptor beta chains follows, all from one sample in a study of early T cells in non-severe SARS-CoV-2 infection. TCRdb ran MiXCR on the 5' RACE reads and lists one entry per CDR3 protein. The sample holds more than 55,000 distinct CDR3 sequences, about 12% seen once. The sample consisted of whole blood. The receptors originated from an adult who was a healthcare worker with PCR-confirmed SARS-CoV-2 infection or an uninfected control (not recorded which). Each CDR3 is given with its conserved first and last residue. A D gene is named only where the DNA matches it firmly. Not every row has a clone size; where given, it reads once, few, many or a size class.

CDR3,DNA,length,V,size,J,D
CASSPLTKLAGNNEQFF,TGCGCCAGCAGTCCATTGACCAAACTAGCGGGGAATAATGAGCAGTTCTTC,17,TRBV10-1,NA,TRBJ2-1,TRBD2
CASSGTRKGPGELFF,TGTGCCAGCAGCGGGACTAGGAAGGGTCCCGGGGAGCTGTTTTTT,15,TRBV9,NA,TRBJ2-2,TRBD2
CASSVIERGLGEQFF,TGTGCCAGCAGCGTAATAGAGCGGGGGCTTGGTGAGCAGTTCTTC,15,TRBV9,once,TRBJ2-1,TRBD2
CASSWGPETQYF,TGTGCCAGCAGTTGGGGCCCCGAGACCCAGTACTTC,12,TRBV12-3/TRBV12-4,few,TRBJ2-5,NA
CSATGQGPGGPYGYTF,TGCAGTGCTACCGGACAGGGGCCGGGGGGGCCCTATGGCTACACCTTC,16,TRBV20-1,many,TRBJ1-2,TRBD1
CASSVGDQGRNTIYF,TGTGCCAGCAGCGTAGGGGACCAGGGGCGAAACACCATATATTTT,15,TRBV9,NA,TRBJ1-3,NA
CASSSGGTTDTQYF,TGTGCCAGCAGTAGCGGGGGGACCACAGATACGCAGTATTTT,14,TRBV28,NA,TRBJ2-3,TRBD2
CASSLPADTQYF,TGTGCCAGCAGCTTGCCCGCAGATACGCAGTATTTT,12,TRBV11-2,NA,TRBJ2-3,NA
CASSQAFVAGGPDTTQYF,TGCGCCAGCAGCCAGGCATTCGTAGCGGGGGGACCCGATACTACGCAGTATTTT,18,TRBV4-1,few,TRBJ2-3,TRBD2
CASSYDDTQYF,TGTGCCAGCAGTTACGACGATACGCAGTATTTT,11,TRBV6-5,few,TRBJ2-3,NA
CASSEFMGGAPDTQYF,TGCGCCAGCAGTGAGTTTATGGGGGGGGCTCCCGATACGCAGTATTTT,16,TRBV10-2,many,TRBJ2-3,NA
CASSLGSTGTYEQYF,TGTGCCAGCAGCTTAGGGAGTACAGGGACCTACGAGCAGTACTTC,15,TRBV11-2,NA,TRBJ2-7,NA
CASSLTRTEDEQYF,TGTGCCAGCAGCTTAACCCGAACGGAGGACGAGCAGTACTTC,14,TRBV7-6,many,TRBJ2-7,NA
CASSPTYGGEETQYF,TGTGCCAGCAGCCCCACGTACGGGGGAGAAGAGACCCAGTACTTC,15,TRBV7-8,NA,TRBJ2-5,NA
CASSIGEGYEQYF,TGTGCCAGTTCCATAGGGGAAGGCTACGAGCAGTACTTC,13,TRBV6-2/TRBV6-3,NA,TRBJ2-7,NA
CSARADRATSRGLGYEQYF,TGCAGTGCTAGAGCGGACAGGGCGACGAGTCGGGGGTTGGGGTACGAGCAGTACTTC,19,TRBV20-1,many,TRBJ2-7,TRBD1
CSAERNTEAFF,TGCAGCGCCGAGAGGAACACTGAAGCTTTCTTT,11,TRBV29-1,NA,TRBJ1-1,NA
CASSEARSEGYTF,TGTGCCAGCAGTGAAGCCCGGTCCGAGGGCTACACCTTC,13,TRBV2,few,TRBJ1-2,NA
CASSLARETEAFF,TGTGCCAGCAGCTTGGCCAGGGAGACTGAAGCTTTCTTT,13,TRBV5-6,many,TRBJ1-1,NA
CASSLPAPVGNTIYF,TGTGCCAGCAGCTTACCGGCACCGGTTGGAAACACCATATATTTT,15,TRBV11-2,many,TRBJ1-3,NA
CASRGLRDTGELFF,TGTGCCAGCAGGGGACTCCGGGACACGGGGGAGCTGTTTTTT,14,TRBV6-5,NA,TRBJ2-2,NA
CAGQDRGRTDTQYF,TGTGCCGGCCAAGACAGGGGGCGGACAGATACGCAGTATTTT,14,TRBV5-4,NA,TRBJ2-3,TRBD1
CASSLLGLGAETQYF,TGCGCCAGCAGCTTGCTAGGACTAGGCGCTGAGACCCAGTACTTC,15,TRBV5-1,NA,TRBJ2-5,TRBD2
CASPYPPGQGNQPQHF,TGCGCCAGCCCCTATCCGCCGGGACAGGGCAATCAGCCCCAGCATTTT,16,TRBV5-1,many,TRBJ1-5,TRBD1
CSAKPGGPEAFF,TGCAGTGCTAAGCCCGGGGGGCCTGAAGCTTTCTTT,12,TRBV20-1,NA,TRBJ1-1,NA
CASSLEDSRGGYTF,TGTGCCAGCAGCCTAGAGGATTCAAGAGGGGGCTACACCTTC,14,TRBV7-9,NA,TRBJ1-2,NA
CASSLATEQFF,TGTGCCAGCAGCCTGGCTACTGAGCAGTTCTTC,11,TRBV9,NA,TRBJ2-1,NA
CASSQRGSSYEQYF,TGTGCCAGCAGTCAGAGGGGTTCCTCCTACGAGCAGTACTTC,14,TRBV3-1,NA,TRBJ2-7,NA
CASSPARGPSSGNTIYF,TGTGCCAGCAGCCCTGCCCGGGGGCCGAGCTCTGGAAACACCATATATTTT,17,TRBV7-2,few,TRBJ1-3,NA
CASSLIRDTEAFF,TGTGCCAGCAGTTTAATCAGGGACACTGAAGCTTTCTTT,13,TRBV12-3/TRBV12-4,NA,TRBJ1-1,NA
CSARTGGNYGYTF,TGCAGCGCGAGGACAGGGGGCAACTATGGCTACACCTTC,13,TRBV29-1,NA,TRBJ1-2,TRBD1
CASSLWQGVNNEQFF,TGTGCCAGCAGCTTATGGCAGGGAGTCAATAATGAGCAGTTCTTC,15,TRBV7-2,NA,TRBJ2-1,NA
CASSTWTGVQEQFF,TGTGCCAGCAGCACCTGGACAGGGGTACAGGAGCAGTTCTTC,14,TRBV7-9,NA,TRBJ2-1,TRBD1
CSAQPPTSGGPPNRQYF,TGCAGTGCTCAACCCCCGACTAGCGGGGGGCCCCCAAATCGGCAGTACTTC,17,TRBV20-1,many,TRBJ2-7,TRBD2
CSAWTGGPETQYF,TGCAGTGCTTGGACGGGGGGGCCAGAGACCCAGTACTTC,13,TRBV20-1,few,TRBJ2-5,TRBD2
CSVEGWGVDTQYF,TGCAGCGTTGAAGGCTGGGGTGTGGACACGCAGTATTTT,13,TRBV29-1,few,TRBJ2-3,NA
CASRKGSYEQYF,TGTGCCAGCAGAAAGGGGTCCTACGAGCAGTACTTC,12,TRBV25-1,many,TRBJ2-7,NA
CASRGTEYNEQFF,TGTGCCAGCAGAGGGACAGAATACAATGAGCAGTTCTTC,13,TRBV27,few,TRBJ2-1,TRBD1
CAWKGGRTVSGNTIYF,TGTGCCTGGAAGGGGGGCCGGACCGTCTCTGGAAACACCATATATTTT,16,TRBV30,few,TRBJ1-3,NA